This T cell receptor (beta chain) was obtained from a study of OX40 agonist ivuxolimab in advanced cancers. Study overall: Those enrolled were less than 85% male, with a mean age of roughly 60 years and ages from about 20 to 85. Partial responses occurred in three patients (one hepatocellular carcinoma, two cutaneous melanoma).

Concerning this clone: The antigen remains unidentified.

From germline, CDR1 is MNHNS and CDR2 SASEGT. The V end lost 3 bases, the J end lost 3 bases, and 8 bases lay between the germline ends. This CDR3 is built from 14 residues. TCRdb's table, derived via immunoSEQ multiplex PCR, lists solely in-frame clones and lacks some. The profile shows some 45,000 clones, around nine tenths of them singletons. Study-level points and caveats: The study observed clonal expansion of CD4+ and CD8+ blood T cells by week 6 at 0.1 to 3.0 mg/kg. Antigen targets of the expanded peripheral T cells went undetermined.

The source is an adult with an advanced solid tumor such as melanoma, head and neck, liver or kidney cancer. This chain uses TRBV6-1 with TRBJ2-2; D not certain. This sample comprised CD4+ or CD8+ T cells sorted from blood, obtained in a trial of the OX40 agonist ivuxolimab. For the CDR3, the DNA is TGTGCCAGCAGTGACGGGCAGTACACCGGGGAGCTGTTTTTT. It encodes CASSDGQYTGELFF.